These 3 T cell receptor beta chains originate from one sample sequenced in a study of STAT5B mutations in CD4+ large granular lymphocyte leukemia. Measured with immunoSEQ multiplex PCR; TCRdb has only the in-frame clones, and not every one. Altogether roughly 36,000 clones are present, 69% being singletons, with the ten largest covering around 2.9%. Sequencing used CD4+ T cells from blood buffy coats. These receptors all come from a human donor in good health.

V and J are TRBV7-8 and TRBJ2-7; D is uncertain. The CDR3 loop spans 15 amino acids. Between the trimmed V and J ends, which lost 6 bases and 2 bases, there was a span of 17 bases. Germline CDR1 is SGHVS and CDR2 is FQNEAQ. CDR3 sequence (DNA): TGTGCCAGCAGGAAACAGTCAAAAGGCCCCTACGAGCAGTACTTC. This translates into CASRKQSKGPYEQYF.

This sequence joins TRBV19 and TRBJ1-1, with no clear D. This CDR3 comprises 14 residues. The V and J ends lost 5 bases and 1 base respectively, with 11 bases between them. Germline lookup yields CDR1 LNHDA and CDR2 SQIVND (reference sequence). Written as DNA, the CDR3 is TGTGCCAGTAGTTATGGGCAGAGGAACACTGAAGCTTTCTTT. Its protein product is CASSYGQRNTEAFF.

The gene calls are TRBV7-6 and TRBJ2-3; D is perhaps TRBD1 (5 bases). From germline, CDR1 is SGHVS and CDR2 FNYEAQ. Trimming cost V 4 bases and J 5 bases, with 16 bases left between them. CDR3 size: 15 residues. The CDR3 nucleotides read TGTGCCAGCAGCTCAGGGAAGGCGCACCGAGATACGCAGTATTTT. Its translation is CASSSGKAHRDTQYF.